These 19 T cell receptor beta chains came from one sample sequenced in a study of blood T cell repertoires in COVID-19. Sequencing used immunoSEQ multiplex PCR; TCRdb keeps in-frame clones, though not all of them. The repertoire consists of around 250,000 clones, with approximately 84% occurring once and the leading ten covering roughly 8.6%. The sequencing sample was made of peripheral blood. All receptors come from a human donor in a cohort sampled during active COVID-19.

This clone showed up just once. The V call is TRBV11-3, the J call TRBJ2-3; weak D call: TRBD1 (6 bases). The CDR3 is 14 residues long. CDR1 and CDR2 from the germline V gene are SGHNT and YENEEA. Trimming took off 5 bases at V and 1 base at J, with 10 bases between the two ends. The CDR3 here is CASSTWTGTDTQYF. The CDR3 DNA reads as TGTGCCAGCAGCACCTGGACAGGCACAGATACGCAGTATTTT.

V gene TRBV15 combines with J gene TRBJ1-4; D unclear. Germline lookup yields CDR1 LNHNV and CDR2 YYDKDF (reference sequence). The CDR3 is made up of 12 amino acids. V was cut by 1 base and J by 14 bases, with 11 bases left in between. The CDR3: CATSRVEDELFF. In DNA form, the CDR3 reads TGTGCCACCAGCAGAGTGGAGGATGAGCTGTTTTTT. The full variable domain, its missing parts supplied by reference TRBV15 and TRBJ1-4, is DAMVIQNPRYQVTQFGKPVTLSCSQTLNHNVMYWYQQKSSQAPKLLFHYYDKDFNNEADTPDNFQSRRPNTSFCFLDIRSPGLGDTAMYLCATSRVEDELFFGSGTQLSVL.

The chain combines TRBV19 with TRBJ2-7; no clear D. The CDR3 spans 13 residues. Germline V CDR1 and CDR2: LNHDA, SQIVND (reference sequence). The ends were cut back, 5 bases at V and 0 bases at J, with 8 bases in the middle. The CDR3 nucleotides read TGTGCCAGTAGTTTCGCTACCTCCTACGAGCAGTACTTC. It codes for CASSFATSYEQYF.

As regards this clone: Other DNA variants within this sample encode the same CDR3. The chain links TRBV5-1 to TRBJ2-3; the D is unclear. In germline, CDR1 is SGHRS, CDR2 YFSETQ. Trimming left V 1 base short and J 2 bases short, with 2 bases between. The CDR3 contains 12 residues. The DNA for the CDR3 is TGCGCCAGCAGCTTGTACACAGATACGCAGTATTTT. Translated, it gives CASSLYTDTQYF.

CDR3 amino acids: CASSADTGGNYGYTF. As DNA, the CDR3 is TGTGCCAGTAGTGCGGATACAGGGGGGAACTATGGCTACACCTTC. This chain links TRBV19 with TRBJ1-2, with 8 bases fitting TRBD1. Trimming cost V 5 bases and J 2 bases; bases outside gene matches: 7. The V gene's germline CDR1 is LNHDA and CDR2 SQIVND (reference sequence). The CDR3 length is 15 residues.

The chain links TRBV15 to TRBJ2-3, with no clear D. Trimming removed 1 base from V and 5 bases from J, with 10 bases in between. Germline CDR1 is LNHNV and CDR2 is YYDKDF (reference sequence). The CDR3 has 14 amino acids. The CDR3 loop reads CATSRGSRGDTQYF. Here the CDR3 DNA reads TGTGCCACCAGCAGAGGCAGCCGAGGAGATACGCAGTATTTT.

V is TRBV11-3 and J is TRBJ2-7; no clear D gene. The CDR3 covers 12 residues. CDR1 and CDR2 from the germline V gene are SGHNT and YENEEA. Trimming removed 2 bases at V and 3 bases at J, with 5 bases between. DNA for the CDR3: TGTGCCAGCAGCTTATCCGGCTACGAGCAGTACTTC. It codes for CASSLSGYEQYF.

This chain uses TRBV20-1 with TRBJ2-1; perhaps TRBD1 as D (6 bases). Per the germline V gene, CDR1 is DFQATT and CDR2 is SNEGSKA (reference sequence). V lost 7 bases to trimming and J lost 6 bases, with 10 bases between them. The CDR3 spans 11 residues. Here the CDR3 DNA reads TGCAGTGTGAGCAGGGGCAATGAGCAGTTCTTC. This gives the protein CSVSRGNEQFF.

The chain combines TRBV28 with TRBJ2-5; TRBD2 matches at 8 bases. CDR1 and CDR2 from the germline V gene are MDHEN and SYDVKM. The CDR3 consists of 15 residues. Losses at the gene ends were 2 bases for V and 6 bases for J; bases not matched to a gene: 8. The CDR3 region has the DNA TGTGCCAGCAGTTTAGGTGGGACTAGGTTGCAGACCCAGTACTTC. It encodes CASSLGGTRLQTQYF.

This clone has only one observation. V is TRBV6-5 and J is TRBJ2-7; 10 bases match TRBD2. The ends lost 2 bases at V and 3 bases at J; junction bases unmatched: 4. The CDR3 has 15 residues. The germline V gene encodes CDR1 MNHEY and CDR2 SVGAGI. CDR3 loop: CASSYPSGRSYEQYF. CDR3 DNA: TGTGCCAGCAGTTACCCTAGCGGGAGAAGCTACGAGCAGTACTTC.

The V and J genes are TRBV5-4 and TRBJ1-2; D gene unclear. This CDR3 has 17 amino acids. V lost 4 bases to trimming and J lost 3 bases, with 22 bases between them. The germline V gene has CDR1 SGHNT and CDR2 YYREEE (reference sequence). CDR3 region: CASSVGLRGEVDYGYTF. The CDR3, as DNA: TGTGCCAGCAGCGTTGGCCTCCGCGGGGAGGTCGACTATGGCTACACCTTC.

The gene calls are TRBV6-5 and TRBJ1-5; D remains unclear. From germline, CDR1 is MNHEY and CDR2 SVGAGI. Trimming stripped 2 bases from V and 5 bases from J, with 7 bases between. This CDR3 spans 13 amino acids. CDR3: CASSYMRDQPQHF. DNA for the CDR3: TGTGCCAGCAGTTACATGCGCGATCAGCCCCAGCATTTT.

CDR3 loop: CASSITGLRGYTF. The DNA of the CDR3 is TGTGCCAGTAGTATAACAGGGTTACGTGGCTACACCTTC. This chain joins TRBV19 and TRBJ1-2, with D possibly being TRBD1 (6 bases). The CDR3 runs 13 residues. Germline assignment: CDR1 LNHDA and CDR2 SQIVND (reference sequence). The V and J ends lost 2 bases and 7 bases respectively, with 11 bases between them. Full variable domain (rest looked up from reference TRBV19 and TRBJ1-2): DGGITQSPKYLFRKEGQNVTLSCEQNLNHDAMYWYRQDPGQGLRLIYYSQIVNDFQKGDIAEGYSVSREKKESFPLTVTSAQKNPTAFYLCASSITGLRGYTFGSGTRLTVV.

The CDR3 region has the DNA TGTGCCAGCAGCGTACAGGGTTTTGGCACTGAAGCTTTCTTT. Translation: CASSVQGFGTEAFF. The chain recombines TRBV7-2 with TRBJ1-1; D perhaps matches TRBD1 (6 bases). This CDR3 contains 14 residues. V gave up 5 bases and J gave up 4 bases, with 14 bases separating them. Germline V gene lookup returns CDR1 SGHTA and CDR2 FQGNSA.

The DNA of the CDR3 is TGCAGCGTTGACTTTGGAAACACCATATATTTT. Residues: CSVDFGNTIYF. J is TRBJ1-3 and V is TRBV29-1; D gene ambiguous. V was trimmed by 3 bases and J by 3 bases, leaving 3 bases between them. The germline CDR1 and CDR2 sequences are SQVTM and ANQGSEA. The CDR3 runs to 11 residues. Full variable domain (remainder filled in from reference TRBV29-1 and TRBJ1-3): SAVISQKPSRDICQRGTSLTIQCQVDSQVTMMFWYRQQPGQSLTLIATANQGSEATYESGFVIDKFPISRPNLTFSTLTVSNMSPEDSSIYLCSVDFGNTIYFGEGSWLTVV.

The chain carries TRBV7-9 and TRBJ1-1; D remains ambiguous. Trimming stripped 7 bases from V and 1 base from J, with 13 bases between. The germline V gene has CDR1 SEHNR and CDR2 FQNEAQ (reference sequence). The CDR3 has 14 amino acids. CDR3 residues: CASNERVTNTEAFF. The DNA for the CDR3 is TGTGCCAGCAACGAGAGGGTTACGAACACTGAAGCTTTCTTT.

This chain joins TRBV5-3 and TRBJ1-1; D is perhaps TRBD1 (6 bases). TRBV5-3 is flagged as an ORF with uncertain function. Trimming left V 5 bases short and J 5 bases short, with 16 bases between. The CDR3 has 14 amino acids. This CDR3 reads CARSPQGRATEAFF. The CDR3, as DNA: TGTGCCAGAAGTCCCCAGGGGCGTGCTACTGAAGCTTTCTTT.

This clone was counted once. The chain carries TRBV3-1 (or the pseudogene TRBV3-2) and TRBJ2-7; 10 bases are shared with TRBD2. This CDR3 is 18 amino acids long. V was pared by 1 base and J by 3 bases, with 12 bases of the junction left unmatched. The germline V gene has CDR1 LGHDT and CDR2 YNNKEL (reference sequence). The CDR3 DNA is TGTGCCAGCAGCCAAGGCCAAGCGGGGGGGCCACTAAACTACGAGCAGTACTTC. Its protein product is CASSQGQAGGPLNYEQYF.

The chain links TRBV5-6 to TRBJ2-7; D is uncertain. Trimming shortened V by 5 bases and J by 4 bases, and 19 bases separated the two germline ends. CDR1 is SGHDT, CDR2 YYEEEE, per germline. The CDR3 extends over 15 amino acids. The CDR3 is CASSSSPTTLYEQYF. In nucleotides, the CDR3 is TGTGCCAGCAGTTCGAGCCCTACCACGCTTTACGAGCAGTACTTC.